The 2 T cell receptor beta chains below come from one sample, sequenced in a study of T cell repertoires in aging, cancer and after chemotherapy. Multiplex touch-down PCR with TRB-A/B primers amplified rearranged V-D-J TRB sequences. TCRdb reanalysed the multiplex PCR reads using MiXCR and keeps one entry per CDR3 protein. The sample shows around 10,000 distinct CDR3 sequences, roughly 39% of them seen only once. The template was genomic DNA from peripheral blood, not RNA. Sequenced input: blood. These receptors all stem from a human donor in good health.

With regard to this clonotype: At one end the junction does not follow the germline gene, possibly because of a read error. The V gene is TRBV5-6, the J gene TRBJ2-7, with 7 bases identical to TRBD2. The CDR3 sequence is 16 residues long. The V gene's germline CDR1 is SGHDT and CDR2 YYEEEE. CDR3 in amino acids: CASSLATRGGAGEQYF. CDR3 sequence (DNA): TGCGCCAGCAGCCTGGCAACGAGGGGAGGGGCTGGTGAGCAGTACTTC.

The chain has TRBV27 and TRBJ2-1, with D unclear. Germline V gene data show CDR1 as MNHEY and CDR2 as SMNVEV (reference sequence). Trimming took off 5 bases at V and 3 bases at J, with 11 bases between the two ends. The CDR3 contains 14 residues. The CDR3 is CASSPLTRYNEQFF. The CDR3 nucleotides read TGTGCCAGCAGTCCACTGACTCGCTACAATGAGCAGTTCTTC.